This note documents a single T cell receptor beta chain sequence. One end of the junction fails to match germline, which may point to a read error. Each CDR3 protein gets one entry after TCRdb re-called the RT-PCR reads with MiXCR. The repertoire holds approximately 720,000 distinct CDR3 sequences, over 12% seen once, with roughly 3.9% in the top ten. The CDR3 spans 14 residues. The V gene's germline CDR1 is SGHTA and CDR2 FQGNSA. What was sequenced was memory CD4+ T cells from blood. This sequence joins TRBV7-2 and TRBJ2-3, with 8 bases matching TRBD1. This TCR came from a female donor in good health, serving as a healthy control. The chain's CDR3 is CDSSLDRGRDTQYF. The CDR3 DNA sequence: TGTGACAGCAGCTTAGACAGGGGTAGGGATACGCAGTATTTT.